In its sample, the clone carrying this T cell receptor beta chain was seen many times. What it binds is not known. For the unsorted libraries, 2 million PBMCs stored at -80 C served as input. The team produced cDNA through 5'RACE using 10-nucleotide random UMIs. TCRdb itself ran the 5' RACE reads through MiXCR, one entry per CDR3 protein. The sample records fewer than 80,000 distinct CDR3 sequences, 5.2% being singletons. With 7 bases removed from V and 2 bases from J, the gap between germline ends came to 14 bases. Germline V CDR1 and CDR2: MNHEY, SVGAGI. The CDR3 runs to 14 residues. The source of the sample is a study of neurological immune-mediated disorders. Background on the study: There were some 34 multiple sclerosis patients; around 30 were relapsing-remitting and 3 were secondary progressive. Study-wide results and caveats: HTLV-1-associated myelopathy had the most TCR clonal expansion, whereas multiple sclerosis had the least (lower than in healthy controls).

Material: PBMCs. The clonotype was recovered from a woman aged 30 to 39 with multiple sclerosis. The V gene is TRBV6-5, the J gene TRBJ2-5; weak D call: TRBD1 (6 bases). The CDR3 nucleotides are TGTGCCAGCAAAAGACAGGATATTCAAGAGACCCAGTACTTC. Protein: CASKRQDIQETQYF.